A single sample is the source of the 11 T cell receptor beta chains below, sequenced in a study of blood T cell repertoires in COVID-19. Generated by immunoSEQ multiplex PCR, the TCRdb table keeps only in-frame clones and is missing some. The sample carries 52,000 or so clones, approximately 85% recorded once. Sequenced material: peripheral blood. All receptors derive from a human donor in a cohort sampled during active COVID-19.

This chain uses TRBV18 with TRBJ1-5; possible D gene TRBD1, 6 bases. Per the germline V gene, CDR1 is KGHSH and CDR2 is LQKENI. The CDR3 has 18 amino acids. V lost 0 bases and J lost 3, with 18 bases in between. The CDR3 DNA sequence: TGTGCCAGCTCACCACCCACCGCCGGGACAACTTTCAATCAGCCCCAGCATTTT. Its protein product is CASSPPTAGTTFNQPQHF.

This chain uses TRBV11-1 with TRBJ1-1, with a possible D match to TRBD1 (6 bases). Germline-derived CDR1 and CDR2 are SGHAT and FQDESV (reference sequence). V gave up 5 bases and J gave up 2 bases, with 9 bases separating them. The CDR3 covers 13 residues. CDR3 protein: CASSGQLNTEAFF. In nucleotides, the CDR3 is TGTGCCAGCAGCGGACAGTTAAACACTGAAGCTTTCTTT.

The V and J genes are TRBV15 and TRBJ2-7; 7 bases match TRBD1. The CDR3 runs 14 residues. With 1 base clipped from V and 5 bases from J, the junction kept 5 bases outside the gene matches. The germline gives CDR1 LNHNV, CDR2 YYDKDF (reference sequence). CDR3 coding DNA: TGTGCCACCAGCAGAGCGTCAGGGGGTAACGAGCAGTACTTC. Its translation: CATSRASGGNEQYF.

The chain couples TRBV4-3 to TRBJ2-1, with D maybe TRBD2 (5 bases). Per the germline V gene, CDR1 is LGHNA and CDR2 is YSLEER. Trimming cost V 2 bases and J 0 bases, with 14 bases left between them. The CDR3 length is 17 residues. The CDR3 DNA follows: TGCGCCAGCAGCCAATCGGAGGCCCAAAGCTCCTACAATGAGCAGTTCTTC. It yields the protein CASSQSEAQSSYNEQFF.

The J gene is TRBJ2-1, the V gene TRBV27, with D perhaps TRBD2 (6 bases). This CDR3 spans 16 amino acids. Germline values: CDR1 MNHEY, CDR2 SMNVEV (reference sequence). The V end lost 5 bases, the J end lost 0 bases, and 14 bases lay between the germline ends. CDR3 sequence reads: CASSRASAGSYNEQFF. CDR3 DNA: TGTGCCAGCAGTAGGGCTAGCGCTGGCTCCTACAATGAGCAGTTCTTC.

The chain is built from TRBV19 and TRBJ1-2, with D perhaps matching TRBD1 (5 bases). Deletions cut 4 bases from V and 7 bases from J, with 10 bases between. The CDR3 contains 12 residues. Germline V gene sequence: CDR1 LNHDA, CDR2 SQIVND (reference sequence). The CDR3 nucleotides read TGTGCCAGTAGTAGCAGGGCCTCTGGCTACACCTTC. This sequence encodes CASSSRASGYTF.

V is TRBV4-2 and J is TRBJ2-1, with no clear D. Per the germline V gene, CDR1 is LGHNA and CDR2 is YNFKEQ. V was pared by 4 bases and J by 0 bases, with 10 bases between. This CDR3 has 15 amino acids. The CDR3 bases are TGTGCCAGCAGCCGGGCCCTAAGCTCCTACAATGAGCAGTTCTTC. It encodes CASSRALSSYNEQFF.

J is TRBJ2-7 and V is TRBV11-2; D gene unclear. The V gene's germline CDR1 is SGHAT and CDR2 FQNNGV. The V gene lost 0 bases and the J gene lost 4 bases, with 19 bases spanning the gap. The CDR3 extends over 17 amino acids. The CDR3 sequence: CASSLDLSNELPYEQYF. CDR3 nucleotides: TGTGCCAGCAGCTTAGATCTTTCCAACGAACTACCTTACGAGCAGTACTTC.

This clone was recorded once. The CDR3 loop reads CASINRRTGVDEAFF. The CDR3 nucleotides are TGTGCCAGCATCAACCGTCGGACAGGCGTCGATGAAGCTTTCTTT. V and J are TRBV4-2 and TRBJ1-1; 7 bases are a match to TRBD1. CDR1 LGHNA and CDR2 YNFKEQ come from the germline V gene. The V and J ends lost 7 bases and 7 bases, in that order; junction bases with no gene match: 15. This CDR3 comprises 15 residues.

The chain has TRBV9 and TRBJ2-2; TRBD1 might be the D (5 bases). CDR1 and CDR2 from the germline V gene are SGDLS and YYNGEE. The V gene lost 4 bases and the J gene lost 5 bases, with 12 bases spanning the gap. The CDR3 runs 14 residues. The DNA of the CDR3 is TGTGCCAGCAGCCGTTGGGCAGGGACCGGGGAGCTGTTTTTT. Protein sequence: CASSRWAGTGELFF.

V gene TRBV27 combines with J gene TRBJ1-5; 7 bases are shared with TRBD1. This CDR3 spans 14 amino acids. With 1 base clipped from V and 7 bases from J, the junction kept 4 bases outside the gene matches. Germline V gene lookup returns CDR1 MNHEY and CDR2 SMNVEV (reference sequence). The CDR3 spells CASSLLQGIQPQHF. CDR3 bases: TGTGCCAGCAGTTTATTACAGGGGATACAGCCCCAGCATTTT.